The clone carrying this T cell receptor beta chain was counted between two and nine times. TCRdb fed the 5' RACE reads into MiXCR, producing one record per CDR3 protein. Of about 430,000 distinct CDR3 sequences in the sample, 18% were seen once. This sample was taken from a study of T-cell memory formation after mild COVID-19. This CDR3 is built from 17 residues. V dropped 3 bases and J dropped 6; count of bases not matched to a gene: 11. CDR1 MDHEN and CDR2 SYDVKM come from the germline V gene. Sequencing was done on a sample of PBMCs or a T cell subset sorted from them (not recorded which). V gene TRBV28 combines with J gene TRBJ2-2; 9 bases agree with TRBD2. The TCR comes from a young man who had mild COVID-19 (a few samples of this study predate the infection). Cell type and time point are not known. CDR3 sequence: CASSLRGGASGAGELFF. The CDR3 DNA follows: TGTGCCAGCAGTTTGAGGGGAGGTGCTAGCGGGGCCGGGGAGCTGTTTTTT.